A selection of T cell receptor beta chains follows, all from one sample in a study of T cell responses to AZD1222 COVID-19 vaccine. The data were produced by immunoSEQ multiplex PCR, yet TCRdb's version contains in-frame clones alone and is incomplete. Counted here are 150,000 or so clones, approximately 90% occurring once; the ten biggest clones make up 1% to 1.5%. This sample comprised peripheral blood, obtained 28 days after the second AZD1222 dose. Every receptor here comes from an adult who received the AZD1222 COVID-19 vaccine. Each CDR3 is given with its conserved first and last residue. The D gene is left open where the match is weak. Clone size is stated in some rows and not others, as once, few, many or a class when expanded.

13	-	TRBV19	-	TRBJ1-1	CATRSGGLGEAFF	TGTGCCACCAGAAGCGGGGGATTAGGGGAAGCTTTCTTT
13	-	TRBV7-2	-	TRBJ1-2	CASSTDRNYGYTF	TGTGCCAGCAGCACCGACCGTAACTATGGCTACACCTTC
15	-	TRBV11-3	-	TRBJ2-5	CASSLGALASETQYF	TGTGCCAGCAGCTTAGGGGCTCTAGCGAGTGAGACCCAGTACTTC
14	-	TRBV19	TRBD2	TRBJ2-7	CASSIGGGAYEQYF	TGTGCCAGTAGTATTGGCGGGGGGGCCTACGAGCAGTACTTC
14	-	TRBV7-3	TRBD1	TRBJ1-1	CASSLDRDHTEAFF	TGTGCCAGCAGCTTAGACAGGGACCACACTGAAGCTTTCTTT
12	-	TRBV11-2	-	TRBJ2-7	CASSLDPHEQYF	TGTGCCAGCAGCTTAGATCCCCACGAGCAGTACTTC
16	once	TRBV18	TRBD1	TRBJ1-4	CASSPLTGSLNEKLFF	TGTGCCAGCTCACCACTGACAGGGTCCCTCAATGAAAAACTGTTTTTT
13	-	TRBV6-6	-	TRBJ2-7	CASTPGDAYEQYF	TGTGCCAGCACCCCCGGGGATGCCTACGAGCAGTACTTC
16	-	TRBV11-2	TRBD1	TRBJ2-1	CASSLIKGQGGREQFF	TGTGCCAGCAGCTTAATTAAGGGACAGGGGGGTAGGGAGCAGTTCTTC
16	-	TRBV19	TRBD1	TRBJ1-1	CASATGRDSGVPEAFF	TGTGCCAGTGCCACTGGCCGGGACAGTGGTGTCCCTGAAGCTTTCTTT
15	-	TRBV6-5	TRBD2	TRBJ2-5	CASTLLAGGQETQYF	TGTGCCAGCACCCTACTAGCGGGGGGCCAAGAGACCCAGTACTTC
14	-	TRBV19	-	TRBJ1-5	CASSLDYSNQPQHF	TGTGCCAGTAGTTTGGACTATAGCAATCAGCCCCAGCATTTT